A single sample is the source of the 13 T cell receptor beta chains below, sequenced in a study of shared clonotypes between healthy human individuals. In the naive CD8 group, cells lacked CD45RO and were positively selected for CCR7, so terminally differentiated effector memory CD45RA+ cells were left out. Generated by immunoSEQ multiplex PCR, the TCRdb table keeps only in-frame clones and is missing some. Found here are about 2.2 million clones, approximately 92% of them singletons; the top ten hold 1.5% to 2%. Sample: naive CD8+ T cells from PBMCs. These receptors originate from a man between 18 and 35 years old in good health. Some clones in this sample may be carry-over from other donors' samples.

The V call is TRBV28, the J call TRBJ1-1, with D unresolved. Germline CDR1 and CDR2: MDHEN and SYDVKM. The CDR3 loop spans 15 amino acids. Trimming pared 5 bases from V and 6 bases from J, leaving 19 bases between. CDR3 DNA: TGTGCCAGCAGTCCCGGATGGGGTCGTCTGGCTGAAGCTTTCTTT. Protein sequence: CASSPGWGRLAEAFF.

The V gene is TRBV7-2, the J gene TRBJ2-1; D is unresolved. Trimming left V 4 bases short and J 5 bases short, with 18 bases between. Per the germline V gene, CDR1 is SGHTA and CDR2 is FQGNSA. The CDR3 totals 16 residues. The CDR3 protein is CASSWRFLERNNEQFF. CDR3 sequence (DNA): TGTGCCAGCAGCTGGCGGTTTCTCGAAAGGAACAATGAGCAGTTCTTC.

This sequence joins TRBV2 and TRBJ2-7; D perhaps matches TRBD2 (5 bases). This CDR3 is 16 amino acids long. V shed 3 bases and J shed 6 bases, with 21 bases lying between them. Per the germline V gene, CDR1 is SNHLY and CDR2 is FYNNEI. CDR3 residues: CASSDGRALRLGEQYF. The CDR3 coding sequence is TGTGCCAGCAGTGATGGGCGGGCCCTGAGGCTGGGCGAGCAGTACTTC.

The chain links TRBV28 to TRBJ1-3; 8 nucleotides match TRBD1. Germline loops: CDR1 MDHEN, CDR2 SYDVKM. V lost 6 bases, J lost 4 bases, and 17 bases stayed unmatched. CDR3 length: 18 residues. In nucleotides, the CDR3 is TGTGCCAGCAGCCGACCTCCCGTGATGACAGGGGCGGGAAACACCATATATTTT. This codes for CASSRPPVMTGAGNTIYF.

CDR3 protein: CASSVGSQGDEQYF. In nucleotides, the CDR3 is TGTGCCAGCAGCGTAGGCAGTCAGGGGGACGAGCAGTACTTC. The V call is TRBV9, the J call TRBJ2-7; 7 bases agree with TRBD1. The germline gives CDR1 SGDLS, CDR2 YYNGEE. This CDR3 comprises 14 residues. J was trimmed by 5 bases and V by 0 bases; bases with no gene match: 5.

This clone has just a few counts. The CDR3, as DNA: TGTGCCAGCAGTCCTTTCAGTGGGTGGGACACTGAAGCTTTCTTT. Protein: CASSPFSGWDTEAFF. The chain uses TRBV28 and TRBJ1-1, with D uncertain. V lost 5 bases and J lost 3, with 16 bases in between. There are 15 residues in the CDR3. Germline CDR1 and CDR2: MDHEN and SYDVKM.

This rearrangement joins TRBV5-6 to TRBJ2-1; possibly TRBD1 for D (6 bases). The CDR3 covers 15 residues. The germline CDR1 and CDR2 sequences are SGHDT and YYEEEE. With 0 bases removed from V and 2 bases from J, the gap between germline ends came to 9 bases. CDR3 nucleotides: TGTGCCAGCAGCTTGGGACAGGACCCCTACAATGAGCAGTTCTTC. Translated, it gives CASSLGQDPYNEQFF.

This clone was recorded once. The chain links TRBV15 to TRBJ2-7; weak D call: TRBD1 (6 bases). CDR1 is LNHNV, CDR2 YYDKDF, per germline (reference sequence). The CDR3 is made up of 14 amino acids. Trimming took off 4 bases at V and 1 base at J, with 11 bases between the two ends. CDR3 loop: CATSTVQGSYEQYF. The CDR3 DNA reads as TGTGCCACCAGCACGGTACAGGGTTCCTACGAGCAGTACTTC.

In DNA, the CDR3 is TGTGCCAGTACCCTTGACAGGGAGGGGGAATACGAGCAGTACTTC. Amino acid sequence: CASTLDREGEYEQYF. This chain links TRBV19 with TRBJ2-7, with D possibly called TRBD1 or TRBD2 (7 bases each). Germline CDR1 reads LNHDA; CDR2 reads SQIVND (reference sequence). This CDR3 spans 15 amino acids. V lost 7 bases to trimming and J lost 4 bases, with 20 bases between them.

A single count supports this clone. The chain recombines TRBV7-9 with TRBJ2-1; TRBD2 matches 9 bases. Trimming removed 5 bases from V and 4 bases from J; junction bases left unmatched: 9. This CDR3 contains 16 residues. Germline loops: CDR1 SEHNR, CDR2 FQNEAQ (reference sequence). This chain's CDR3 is CASSGSWREGYNEQFF. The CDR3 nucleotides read TGTGCCAGCAGCGGTTCGTGGCGGGAGGGGTACAATGAGCAGTTCTTC.

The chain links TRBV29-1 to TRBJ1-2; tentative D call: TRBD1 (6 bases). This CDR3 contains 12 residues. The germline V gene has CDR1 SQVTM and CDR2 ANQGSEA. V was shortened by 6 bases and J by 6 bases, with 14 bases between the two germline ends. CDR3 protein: CSVGDRQDGYTF. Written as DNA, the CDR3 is TGCAGCGTCGGCGACAGACAGGATGGCTACACCTTC.

CDR3 sequence: CASSEYRGRGTGELFF. The CDR3 nucleotides are TGTGCCAGCAGTGAATACAGGGGGCGCGGCACCGGGGAGCTGTTTTTT. The chain recombines TRBV6-1 with TRBJ2-2; TRBD1 matches at 9 bases. The CDR3 is 16 residues long. Unmatched junction bases numbered 5, after V lost 2 bases and J lost 4 bases. Germline V lookup: CDR1 MNHNS, CDR2 SASEGT.

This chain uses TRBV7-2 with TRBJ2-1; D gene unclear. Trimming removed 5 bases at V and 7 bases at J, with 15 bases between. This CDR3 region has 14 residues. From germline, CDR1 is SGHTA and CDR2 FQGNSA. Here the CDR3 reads CASSASGFGNEQFF. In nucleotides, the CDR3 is TGTGCCAGCAGCGCCTCTGGATTCGGGAATGAGCAGTTCTTC.